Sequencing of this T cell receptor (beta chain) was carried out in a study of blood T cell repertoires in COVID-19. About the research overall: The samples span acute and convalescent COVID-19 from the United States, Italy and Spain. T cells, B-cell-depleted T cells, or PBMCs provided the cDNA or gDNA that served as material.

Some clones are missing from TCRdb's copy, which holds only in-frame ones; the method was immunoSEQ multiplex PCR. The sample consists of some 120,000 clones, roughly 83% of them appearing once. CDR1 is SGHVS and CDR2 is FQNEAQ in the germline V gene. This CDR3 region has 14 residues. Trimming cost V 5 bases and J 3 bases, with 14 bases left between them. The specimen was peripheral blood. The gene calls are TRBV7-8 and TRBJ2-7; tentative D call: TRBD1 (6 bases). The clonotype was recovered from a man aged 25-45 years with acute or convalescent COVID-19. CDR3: CASSPREGGYEQYV. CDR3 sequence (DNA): TGTGCCAGCAGCCCCAGGGAAGGGGGCTACGAGCAGTACGTC.